This T cell receptor (beta chain) stems from a study of monozygotic twins with inflammatory bowel disease. Germline-derived CDR1 and CDR2 are LGHNA and YSLEER. The CDR3 has 13 residues. General study points: Subtypes among T cells remained indistinguishable.

Notes on this clonotype: Its antigen is not identified.

With the 5' RACE reads reprocessed, TCRdb shows one record per CDR3 protein and no DNA. The sample includes around 400,000 distinct CDR3 sequences. This TCR derives from a human donor with ulcerative colitis or Crohn's disease, or a healthy co-twin of an affected twin (not recorded which). The rearrangement joins TRBV4-3 to TRBJ2-1; the TCRdb D gene call, TRBD1, has no DNA to confirm it. The source material was blood. CDR3 protein: CASSQGGDNEQFF.